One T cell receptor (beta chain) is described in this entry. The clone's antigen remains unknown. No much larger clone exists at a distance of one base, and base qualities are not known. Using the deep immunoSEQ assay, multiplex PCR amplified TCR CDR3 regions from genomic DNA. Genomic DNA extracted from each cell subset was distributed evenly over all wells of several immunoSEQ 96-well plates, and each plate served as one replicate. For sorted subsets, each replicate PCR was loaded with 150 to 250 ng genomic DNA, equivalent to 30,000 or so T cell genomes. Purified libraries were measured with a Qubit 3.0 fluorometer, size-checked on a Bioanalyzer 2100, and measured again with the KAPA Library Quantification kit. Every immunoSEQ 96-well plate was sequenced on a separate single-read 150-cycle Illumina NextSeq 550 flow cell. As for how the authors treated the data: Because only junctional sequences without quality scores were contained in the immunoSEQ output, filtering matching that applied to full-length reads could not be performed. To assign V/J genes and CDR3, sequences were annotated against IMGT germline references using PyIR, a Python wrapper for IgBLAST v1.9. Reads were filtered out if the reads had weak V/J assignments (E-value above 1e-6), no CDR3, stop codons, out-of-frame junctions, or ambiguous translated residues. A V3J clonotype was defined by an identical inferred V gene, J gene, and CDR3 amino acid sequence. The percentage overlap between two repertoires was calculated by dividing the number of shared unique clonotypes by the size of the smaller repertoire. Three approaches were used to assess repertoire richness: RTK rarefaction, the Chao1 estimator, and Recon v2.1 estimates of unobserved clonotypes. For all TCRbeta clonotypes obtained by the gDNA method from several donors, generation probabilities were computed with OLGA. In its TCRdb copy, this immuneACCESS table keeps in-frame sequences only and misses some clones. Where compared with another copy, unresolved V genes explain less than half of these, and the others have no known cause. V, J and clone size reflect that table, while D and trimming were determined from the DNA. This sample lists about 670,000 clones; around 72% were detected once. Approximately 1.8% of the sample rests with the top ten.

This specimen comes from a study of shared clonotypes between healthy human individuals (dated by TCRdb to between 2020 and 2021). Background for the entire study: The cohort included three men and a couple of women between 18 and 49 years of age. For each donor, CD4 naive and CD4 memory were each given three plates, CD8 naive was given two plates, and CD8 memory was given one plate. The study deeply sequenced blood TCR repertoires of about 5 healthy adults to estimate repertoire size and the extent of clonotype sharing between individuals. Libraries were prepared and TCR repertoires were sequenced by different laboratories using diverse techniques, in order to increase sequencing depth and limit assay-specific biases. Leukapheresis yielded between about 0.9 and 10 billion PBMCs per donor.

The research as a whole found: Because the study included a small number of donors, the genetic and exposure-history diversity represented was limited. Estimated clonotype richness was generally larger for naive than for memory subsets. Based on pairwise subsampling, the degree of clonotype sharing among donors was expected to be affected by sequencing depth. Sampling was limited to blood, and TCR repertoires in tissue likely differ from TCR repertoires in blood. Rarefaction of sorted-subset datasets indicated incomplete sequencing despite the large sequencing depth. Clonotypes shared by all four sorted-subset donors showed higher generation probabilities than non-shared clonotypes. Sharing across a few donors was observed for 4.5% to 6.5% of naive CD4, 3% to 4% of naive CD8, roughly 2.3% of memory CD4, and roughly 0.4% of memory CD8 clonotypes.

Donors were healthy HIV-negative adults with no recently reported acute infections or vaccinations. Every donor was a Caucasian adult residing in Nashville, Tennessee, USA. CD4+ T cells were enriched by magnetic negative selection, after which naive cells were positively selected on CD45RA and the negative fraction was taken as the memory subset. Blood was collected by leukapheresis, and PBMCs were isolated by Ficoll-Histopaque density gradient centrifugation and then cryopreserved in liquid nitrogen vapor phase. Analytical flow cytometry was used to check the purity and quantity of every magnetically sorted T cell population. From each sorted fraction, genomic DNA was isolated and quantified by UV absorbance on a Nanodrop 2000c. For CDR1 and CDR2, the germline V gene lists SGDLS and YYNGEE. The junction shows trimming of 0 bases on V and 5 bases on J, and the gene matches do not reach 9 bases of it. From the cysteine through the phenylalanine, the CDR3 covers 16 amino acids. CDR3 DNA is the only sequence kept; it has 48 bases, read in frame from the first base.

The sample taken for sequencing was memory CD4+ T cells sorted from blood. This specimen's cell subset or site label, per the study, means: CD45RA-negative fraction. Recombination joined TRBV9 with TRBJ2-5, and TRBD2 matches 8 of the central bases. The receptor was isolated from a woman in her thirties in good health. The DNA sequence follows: TGTGCCAGCAGCGTAGGTGCCAGCGGGAGTGGGGAGACCCAGTACTTC. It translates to CASSVGASGSGETQYF. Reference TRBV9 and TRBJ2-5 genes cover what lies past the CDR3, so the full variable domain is DSGVTQTPKHLITATGQRVTLRCSPRSGDLSVYWYQQSLDQGLQFLIQYYNGEERAKGNILERFSAQQFPDLHSELNLSSLELGDSALYFCASSVGASGSGETQYFGPGTRLLVL.